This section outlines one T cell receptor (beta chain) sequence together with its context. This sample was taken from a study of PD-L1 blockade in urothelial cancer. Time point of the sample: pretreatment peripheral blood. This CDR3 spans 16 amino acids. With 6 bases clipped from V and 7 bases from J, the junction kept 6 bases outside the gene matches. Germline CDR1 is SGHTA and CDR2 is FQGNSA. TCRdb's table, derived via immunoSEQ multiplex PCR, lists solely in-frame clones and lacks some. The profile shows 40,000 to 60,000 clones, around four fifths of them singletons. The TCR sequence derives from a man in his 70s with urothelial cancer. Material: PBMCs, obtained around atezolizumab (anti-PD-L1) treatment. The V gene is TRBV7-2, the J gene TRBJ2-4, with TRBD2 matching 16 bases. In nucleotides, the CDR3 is TGTGCCAGCAGACCTGGGACTAGCGGGGGGGCCAACATTCAGTACTTC. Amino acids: CASRPGTSGGANIQYF.